This T cell receptor (beta chain) was found in a study of T cell repertoires in aging, cancer and after chemotherapy. Study summary: Repeat sampling of healthy donors over several months to years showed clear clonal overlap.

Peripheral blood genomic DNA, not sorted cells or RNA, was the template. The CDR3 is made up of 16 amino acids. The germline CDR1 and CDR2 sequences are MNHEY and SVGEGT. Trimming cost V 5 bases and J 7 bases; bases outside gene matches: 12. Study-level results: Age-matched healthy donors had significantly more diverse, less clonal blood TCR repertoires than untreated cancer patients.

Concerning this clonotype: The target antigen is unknown.

TRB rearrangements spanning V, D and J were amplified using mixed TRB-A/B primers. Each CDR3 protein is one row after TCRdb ran MiXCR on the multiplex PCR reads. The sample yields around 12,000 distinct CDR3 sequences, 21% seen once. The sample consisted of blood. The TCR originated in a human donor in good health. The rearrangement joins TRBV6-2 or TRBV6-3 to TRBJ1-2, with 11 bases aligning to TRBD1. The DNA of the CDR3 is TGTGCCAGCAGTAGGGGGACAGGGGGTCACATGTGTGGCTACACCTTC. Its translation is CASSRGTGGHMCGYTF.